One and the same sample provided the 30 T cell receptor beta chains below, sequenced in a study of blood T cell repertoires in COVID-19 (dated by TCRdb to 2019 to 2021). The library was generated by the immunoSEQ multiplex PCR assay. The source is immuneACCESS, and TCRdb retained only in-frame sequences with V and J called. Part of the clones is not carried over; for the studies checked, unresolved V genes explain less than half of this, and the remainder is unexplained. The sample data list 100,000 to 150,000 clones, and around 80% of these were observed just once. In total, the top ten clones hold around 37% of the sample. The sequencing input was peripheral blood. The receptors derive from a man aged 40-50 years with active or convalescent COVID-19.

The chain carries TRBV19 and TRBJ1-1, with D maybe TRBD1 (5 bases). The CDR3 loop spans 14 amino acids. Germline V gives CDR1 LNHDA, CDR2 SQIVND (reference sequence). V lost 4 bases and J lost 0, with 9 bases in between. The CDR3 is CASSSGGLNTEAFF. DNA for the CDR3: TGTGCCAGTAGTAGCGGGGGACTGAACACTGAAGCTTTCTTT. Drawing the rest from reference TRBV19 and TRBJ1-1, the complete variable domain is DGGITQSPKYLFRKEGQNVTLSCEQNLNHDAMYWYRQDPGQGLRLIYYSQIVNDFQKGDIAEGYSVSREKKESFPLTVTSAQKNPTAFYLCASSSGGLNTEAFFGQGTRLTVV.

The rearrangement uses TRBV15 and TRBJ2-7; D might be TRBD1 (6 bases). V dropped 0 bases and J dropped 3 bases, with 15 bases sitting between them. CDR3 length: 16 amino acids. Per the germline V gene, CDR1 is LNHNV and CDR2 is YYDKDF (reference sequence). The CDR3 coding sequence is TGTGCCACCAGCAGAGATAGTCGGACAGAATTCTACGAGCAGTACTTC. Protein product: CATSRDSRTEFYEQYF.

This chain links TRBV28 with TRBJ2-7, with D possibly matching TRBD1 (6 bases). The CDR3 totals 13 residues. Per germline, CDR1 MDHEN and CDR2 SYDVKM. Trimming cost V 3 bases and J 1 base, with 7 bases left between them. CDR3 sequence reads: CASSLGHSYEQYF. The CDR3 DNA sequence: TGTGCCAGCAGTTTGGGACATTCCTACGAGCAGTACTTC. Variable domain in full (rest from reference TRBV28 and TRBJ2-7): DVKVTQSSRYLVKRTGEKVFLECVQDMDHENMFWYRQDPGLGLRLIYFSYDVKMKEKGDIPEGYSVSREKKERFSLILESASTNQTSMYLCASSLGHSYEQYFGPGTRLTVT.

This chain links TRBV6-5 with TRBJ1-5; D gene uncertain. CDR1 is MNHEY and CDR2 is SVGAGI in the germline V gene. The CDR3 extends over 14 amino acids. The V gene lost 6 bases and the J gene lost 3 bases, with 12 bases spanning the gap. CDR3 sequence reads: CASSQAGFNQPQHF. CDR3 bases: TGTGCCAGCAGCCAAGCGGGGTTCAATCAGCCCCAGCATTTT.

The rearrangement joins TRBV28 to TRBJ1-2, with 7 bases that match TRBD1. Germline V CDR1 and CDR2: MDHEN, SYDVKM. This CDR3 contains 16 residues. With 5 bases clipped from V and 2 bases from J, the junction kept 11 bases outside the gene matches. Here the CDR3 DNA reads TGTGCCAGCAGTACTATGCGAGGACAGGCCAACTATGGCTACACCTTC. It is translated as CASSTMRGQANYGYTF.

The J gene is TRBJ2-3, the V gene TRBV25-1; 8 nucleotides match TRBD2. The CDR3 is 18 amino acids. The J segment lost 0 bases and the V segment lost 4 bases, leaving 12 bases of the junction unmatched. Per germline, CDR1 MGHDK and CDR2 SYGVNS. This CDR3 reads CASSGLAGTPTSTDTQYF. The CDR3 DNA reads TGTGCCAGCAGTGGGTTAGCGGGGACTCCTACTAGCACAGATACGCAGTATTTT.

This clone was seen just once. V gene TRBV19 combines with J gene TRBJ1-4, with D maybe TRBD1 (6 bases). There are 14 residues in the CDR3. Germline V lookup: CDR1 LNHDA, CDR2 SQIVND (reference sequence). Trimming shortened V by 9 bases and J by 6 bases, and 17 bases separated the two germline ends. The CDR3 protein is CARSSGGEHEKLFF. The CDR3 nucleotides read TGTGCCAGATCCTCGGGGGGCGAACATGAAAAACTGTTTTTT.

Here the CDR3 reads CASSITAFSSYEQYF. As DNA, the CDR3 is TGTGCCAGCAGTATTACAGCTTTTAGCTCCTACGAGCAGTACTTC. This chain uses TRBV27 with TRBJ2-7; D is ambiguous. Deletions cut 5 bases from V and 0 bases from J, with 14 bases between. The CDR3 is made up of 15 amino acids. The germline V gene has CDR1 MNHEY and CDR2 SMNVEV (reference sequence).

Here the CDR3 DNA reads TGTGCCAGCAGCTTAGGTGTCACCTCCAGTCAGCCCCAGCATTTT. The encoded protein is CASSLGVTSSQPQHF. V and J are TRBV7-2 and TRBJ1-5; D is uncertain. The CDR3 is 15 amino acids. The germline gives CDR1 SGHTA, CDR2 FQGNSA. V gave up 1 base and J gave up 6 bases, with 13 bases separating them.

The chain couples TRBV19 to TRBJ1-1, with 8 bases aligning to TRBD1. Germline CDR1 is LNHDA and CDR2 is SQIVND (reference sequence). V dropped 7 bases and J dropped 1; count of bases not matched to a gene: 8. The CDR3 loop spans 15 amino acids. This CDR3 is CASKETGARNTEAFF. The CDR3 DNA sequence: TGTGCCAGTAAGGAGACAGGGGCGAGGAACACTGAAGCTTTCTTT.

The chain links TRBV28 to TRBJ1-2, with D maybe TRBD1 (5 bases). There are 14 residues in the CDR3. V was shortened by 8 bases and J by 5 bases, with 18 bases between the two germline ends. The germline V gene encodes CDR1 MDHEN and CDR2 SYDVKM. The CDR3 DNA is TGTGCCAGCGGACAAGGACGGGGGAAATATGGCTACACCTTC. It translates to CASGQGRGKYGYTF.

This chain joins TRBV5-1 and TRBJ2-5; no reliable D call. The CDR3 is 16 amino acids. Germline-derived CDR1 and CDR2 are SGHRS and YFSETQ. The V end was cut by 0 bases, the J end by 4 bases, with 16 bases between. CDR3 residues: CASSLGNQASGETQYF. The CDR3 DNA is TGCGCCAGCAGCTTGGGCAACCAGGCCTCCGGAGAGACCCAGTACTTC.

The chain employs TRBV10-3 and TRBJ2-1, with TRBD2 matching over 8 bases. Losses at the gene ends were 0 bases for V and 4 bases for J; bases not matched to a gene: 8. The V gene's germline CDR1 is ENHRY and CDR2 SYGVKD. This CDR3 comprises 17 residues. CDR3 nucleotides: TGTGCCATCAGTGAGTCTAGCGGGGCGGCTAAATACAATGAGCAGTTCTTC. Protein sequence: CAISESSGAAKYNEQFF.

This chain joins TRBV5-1 and TRBJ1-2; 9 bases line up with TRBD1. Germline lookup yields CDR1 SGHRS and CDR2 YFSETQ. With 0 bases clipped from V and 3 bases from J, the junction kept 0 bases outside the gene matches. CDR3 size: 14 residues. Here the CDR3 reads CASSLGDRDYGYTF. The CDR3 DNA sequence: TGCGCCAGCAGCTTGGGGGACAGGGACTATGGCTACACCTTC.

This clone was seen a single time. This chain joins TRBV28 and TRBJ2-1; tentatively, D is TRBD1 (5 bases). The CDR3 is 13 residues long. The germline gives CDR1 MDHEN, CDR2 SYDVKM. V was cut by 5 bases and J by 8 bases, with 13 bases left in between. The CDR3 sequence: CASSMAGQDEQFF. Written as DNA, the CDR3 is TGTGCCAGCAGTATGGCAGGGCAGGATGAGCAGTTCTTC.

This rearrangement joins TRBV9 to TRBJ1-3; 7 bases fit TRBD1. V shed 2 bases and J 2 bases; nucleotides not matched to a gene: 7. The length of the CDR3 is 16 residues. Germline V gene sequence: CDR1 SGDLS, CDR2 YYNGEE. The CDR3 DNA reads as TGTGCCAGCAGCGTTTCGGGACAGTCCACTGGAAACACCATATATTTT. It codes for CASSVSGQSTGNTIYF.

CDR3 sequence: CASSPYGGVTDTQYF. CDR3 nucleotides: TGTGCCAGCAGCCCATACGGGGGGGTCACAGATACGCAGTATTTT. V is TRBV9 and J is TRBJ2-3; TRBD2 matches 8 bases. Germline-derived CDR1 and CDR2 are SGDLS and YYNGEE. The CDR3 is 15 residues long. J lost 2 bases, V lost 4 bases, and 6 bases had no gene match.

The J gene is TRBJ1-5, the V gene TRBV19; a possible D gene is TRBD1 (5 bases). V gave up 7 bases and J gave up 3 bases, with 25 bases separating them. Germline-derived CDR1 and CDR2 are LNHDA and SQIVND (reference sequence). This CDR3 is built from 18 residues. CDR3 DNA: TGTGCCAGTACCTCAGTTACAGGAGGGGTCAAGGCCAATCAGCCCCAGCATTTT. Translation gives CASTSVTGGVKANQPQHF.

This rearrangement joins TRBV4-2 to TRBJ2-1, with D possibly matching TRBD2 (6 bases). Trimming cost V 6 bases and J 6 bases, with 15 bases left between them. CDR1 is LGHNA and CDR2 is YNFKEQ in the germline V gene. The CDR3 runs to 14 residues. CDR3 in amino acids: CASSPQAGLNEQFF. For the CDR3, the DNA is TGTGCCAGCAGTCCCCAAGCGGGCCTCAATGAGCAGTTCTTC.

This chain links TRBV5-1 with TRBJ1-3; 7 bases match TRBD1. The germline gives CDR1 SGHRS, CDR2 YFSETQ. The CDR3 is 16 residues long. Trimming at V came to 9 bases and at J to 7 bases, leaving 19 bases not matched to a gene. The chain's CDR3 is CATRLRQGLRRNTIYF. In DNA form, the CDR3 reads TGCGCCACCAGGTTGAGACAGGGTTTACGTCGCAACACCATATATTTT.

The V call is TRBV5-1, the J call TRBJ2-7, with TRBD1 identical over 9 bases. Germline V gives CDR1 SGHRS, CDR2 YFSETQ. This CDR3 is 15 amino acids long. V shed 0 bases and J 6 bases; nucleotides not matched to a gene: 7. The CDR3 region has the DNA TGCGCCAGCAGCTTGGACCCGGGACAGGGACTCGAGCAGTACTTC. It is translated as CASSLDPGQGLEQYF.

The V call is TRBV7-6, the J call TRBJ1-6, with D unclear. Germline CDR1 and CDR2: SGHVS and FNYEAQ. This CDR3 spans 13 amino acids. With 6 bases removed from V and 4 bases from J, the gap between germline ends came to 7 bases. In DNA, the CDR3 is TGTGCCAGCAGGGGAGATTATAATTCACCCCTCCACTTT. The encoded protein is CASRGDYNSPLHF.

The CDR3 protein is CASSEALPPRIYEQYF. The CDR3 DNA reads as TGTGCCAGCAGTGAAGCGCTTCCACCCAGAATCTACGAGCAGTACTTC. The gene calls are TRBV2 and TRBJ2-7; D is undetermined. Germline lookup yields CDR1 SNHLY and CDR2 FYNNEI. This CDR3 contains 16 residues. V gave up 0 bases and J gave up 3 bases, with 15 bases separating them.

This clone was counted a few times. CDR3 DNA: TGTGCCAGCAGTTATTTACAGGGGGGAGAGCAGTTCTTC. This encodes CASSYLQGGEQFF. This chain joins TRBV6-5 and TRBJ2-1, with 8 bases aligning to TRBD1. The CDR3 loop spans 13 amino acids. The trim removed 3 bases at V and 10 bases at J, leaving 5 bases unmatched. CDR1 is MNHEY and CDR2 is SVGAGI in the germline V gene.

The chain links TRBV5-1 to TRBJ2-7, with D hard to call. V was pared by 1 base and J by 3 bases, with 8 bases between. The V gene's germline CDR1 is SGHRS and CDR2 YFSETQ. The CDR3 contains 13 residues. The CDR3 nucleotides are TGCGCCAGCAGCTTGCCGAACAACTACGAGCAGTACTTC. Its translation: CASSLPNNYEQYF.

This sequence joins TRBV19 and TRBJ1-5, with 9 bases lining up with TRBD1. V trimming: 3 bases; J trimming: 6 bases; junction bases outside the gene matches: 6. The length of the CDR3 is 15 residues. Germline V CDR1 and CDR2: LNHDA, SQIVND (reference sequence). The CDR3 sequence: CASSITGGLVQPQHF. As DNA, the CDR3 is TGTGCCAGTAGTATTACAGGGGGCCTTGTTCAGCCCCAGCATTTT.

The chain uses TRBV5-1 and TRBJ2-4; D remains ambiguous. The CDR3 totals 13 residues. The V end was cut by 4 bases, the J end by 6 bases, with 11 bases between. Germline assignment: CDR1 SGHRS and CDR2 YFSETQ. The CDR3 spells CASSPPNSNIQYF. The CDR3 bases are TGCGCCAGCAGCCCGCCGAACTCAAACATTCAGTACTTC.

The CDR3 loop reads CSAEAGGRETQYF. CDR3 nucleotides: TGCAGCGCCGAGGCGGGGGGCAGGGAGACCCAGTACTTC. This chain links TRBV29-1 with TRBJ2-5; 8 bases map to TRBD2. The CDR3 has 13 amino acids. CDR1 and CDR2 from the germline V gene are SQVTM and ANQGSEA. V gave up 7 bases and J gave up 5 bases; unmatched junction bases: 9.

In its sample, this clone was seen a few times. V is TRBV18 and J is TRBJ2-1, with D possibly matching TRBD1 (5 bases). V was pared by 2 bases and J by 5 bases, with 16 bases between. Germline CDR1 is KGHSH and CDR2 is LQKENI. There are 16 residues in the CDR3. The CDR3 sequence is CASSPDPGQGDNEQFF. CDR3 bases: TGTGCCAGCTCACCAGATCCGGGCCAAGGGGACAATGAGCAGTTCTTC.

A note on this clone: This sample also contains other DNA sequences that code for the same CDR3. The chain joins TRBV4-1 to TRBJ1-2; TRBD1 agrees at 10 bases. V was pared by 1 base and J by 8 bases, with 10 bases of the junction left unmatched. CDR1 and CDR2 from the germline V gene are MGHRA and YSYEKL. The CDR3 is 16 residues long. The CDR3 nucleotides are TGCGCCAGCAGCCAAGGACAGGGGGCCGCGGGAGGAGGCTACACCTTC. This encodes CASSQGQGAAGGGYTF.